The rows below give T cell receptor beta chains drawn from one sample of a study of T cell repertoires in ileal Crohn's disease. The data were produced by immunoSEQ multiplex PCR, yet TCRdb's version contains in-frame clones alone and is incomplete. The sample has 7,400 or so clones, 85% seen once. Sequenced input: ileal tissue. The origin of the receptors is an adult with Crohn's disease. Each CDR3 is given with its conserved first and last residue. The D gene is left open where the match is weak. The listing skips clone size in some rows; elsewhere it reads once, few, many or a size class.

CDR3 protein,CDR3 DNA,J gene,D gene,V gene,clone size
CASSERVNYGYTF,TGTGCCAGCAGTGAACGAGTTAACTATGGCTACACCTTC,TRBJ1-2,NA,TRBV2,NA
CASSWAGEPVNEQFF,TGCGCCAGCAGCTGGGCGGGGGAGCCCGTCAATGAGCAGTTCTTC,TRBJ2-1,TRBD2,TRBV5-1,once
CSTWDRGNNYGYTF,TGCAGCACATGGGACAGAGGAAACAACTATGGCTACACCTTC,TRBJ1-2,TRBD1,TRBV29-1,NA
CASGPRARGNQPQHF,TGTGCCAGCGGCCCCCGGGCGCGAGGCAATCAGCCCCAGCATTTT,TRBJ1-5,NA,TRBV2,NA
CASSLAHYTEAFF,TGCGCCAGCAGCTTGGCTCACTACACTGAAGCTTTCTTT,TRBJ1-1,NA,TRBV5-1,NA
CASSSNGGQETQYF,TGTGCCAGCTCATCCAACGGGGGGCAAGAGACCCAGTACTTC,TRBJ2-5,TRBD2,TRBV18,NA
CASSRVGSQETQYF,TGTGCCAGCTCACGGGTTGGGAGTCAAGAGACCCAGTACTTC,TRBJ2-5,NA,TRBV18,NA
CSVGTNRGLSYGYTF,TGCAGCGTTGGTACCAACAGGGGACTAAGCTATGGCTACACCTTC,TRBJ1-2,TRBD1,TRBV29-1,NA
CASSVIGGSEQFF,TGTGCCAGCAGCGTGATTGGTGGGAGTGAGCAGTTCTTC,TRBJ2-1,NA,TRBV9,NA
CASSPGQAVRRGTEAFF,TGTGCCAGCTCACCAGGACAGGCCGTAAGAAGGGGCACTGAAGCTTTCTTT,TRBJ1-1,TRBD1,TRBV18,NA
CASRSRQGDYYGYTF,TGTGCCAGCAGATCACGACAGGGGGATTACTATGGCTACACCTTC,TRBJ1-2,TRBD1,TRBV27,NA
CATSARQGDTEAFF,TGTGCCACCAGCGCTCGACAGGGGGACACTGAAGCTTTCTTT,TRBJ1-1,TRBD1,TRBV15,NA
CASSPVDRGVNYGYTF,TGTGCCAGCAGTCCGGTGGACAGGGGGGTTAACTATGGCTACACCTTC,TRBJ1-2,TRBD1,TRBV28,NA
CASTPTGGIYEQYF,TGTGCCAGTACCCCGACAGGGGGGATTTACGAGCAGTACTTC,TRBJ2-7,TRBD1,TRBV19,NA
CASSYRGGLAYNEQFF,TGTGCCAGCAGTTACCGCGGCGGCCTAGCGTACAATGAGCAGTTCTTC,TRBJ2-1,NA,TRBV6-5,NA
CASSPSHREQYF,TGTGCCAGCAGTCCCTCCCACCGGGAGCAGTACTTC,TRBJ2-7,NA,TRBV6-5,NA
CASSRQAEAFF,TGTGCCAGCAGTCGTCAAGCTGAAGCTTTCTTT,TRBJ1-1,NA,TRBV28,NA
CASSPRLAGGEQYF,TGTGCCAGCAGCCCCCGACTAGCGGGAGGAGAGCAGTACTTC,TRBJ2-7,TRBD2,TRBV11-2,NA
CASSQTGNYEQYF,TGTGCCAGCAGCCAAACAGGGAACTACGAGCAGTACTTC,TRBJ2-7,NA,TRBV14,NA
CASSFTRGYGYTF,TGTGCCAGCAGCTTCACCAGGGGTTATGGCTACACCTTC,TRBJ1-2,NA,TRBV9,NA
CASSSKTSTYNEQFF,TGTGCCAGCAGCTCCAAGACTAGCACCTACAATGAGCAGTTCTTC,TRBJ2-1,TRBD2,TRBV5-4,NA
CASSHEHEQYF,TGTGCCAGCAGTCATGAGCACGAGCAGTACTTC,TRBJ2-7,NA,TRBV6-1,NA